Listed below are T cell receptor beta chains from one sample, sequenced in a study of T cell responses to AZD1222 COVID-19 vaccine. Produced via immunoSEQ multiplex PCR; TCRdb's table is partial and in-frame only. The sample carries 94,000 or so clones, roughly 90% recorded once. The sequences come from peripheral blood, collected on day 0 of AZD1222 vaccination. The origin of the receptors is an adult in good health. CDR3s leave out the opening cysteine and the closing phenylalanine or tryptophan. Some rows have no size entry. The others give once, few or many, or a class for an expanded clone.

CDR3 length: 9; clone size: NA; V gene: TRBV28; J gene: TRBJ1-5; CDR3 protein: ASSPRVAQH
CDR3 length: 13; clone size: once; V gene: TRBV5-8; J gene: TRBJ2-7; CDR3 protein: ASSPWPTGAYEQY
CDR3 length: 12; clone size: NA; V gene: TRBV28; J gene: TRBJ2-5; CDR3 protein: ASSLVGKEETQY
CDR3 length: 13; clone size: few; V gene: TRBV11-2; J gene: TRBJ1-2; CDR3 protein: ASSFGGGITYGYT
CDR3 length: 13; clone size: NA; V gene: TRBV6-2/TRBV6-3; J gene: TRBJ1-2; CDR3 protein: ASSRRDTVHYGYT
CDR3 length: 11; clone size: NA; V gene: TRBV20-1; J gene: TRBJ1-1; CDR3 protein: SASPTGAPGAF
CDR3 length: 14; clone size: few; V gene: TRBV3-1/TRBV3-2; J gene: TRBJ1-2; CDR3 protein: ASSQDGGYRGPGYT
CDR3 length: 11; clone size: NA; V gene: TRBV12-5; J gene: TRBJ2-7; CDR3 protein: ASGLGGATEQY
CDR3 length: 13; clone size: NA; V gene: TRBV7-8; J gene: TRBJ2-7; CDR3 protein: ASSPGRGGSGEQY
CDR3 length: 12; clone size: NA; V gene: TRBV6-5; J gene: TRBJ2-2; CDR3 protein: ASSNSLNTGELF
CDR3 length: 11; clone size: NA; V gene: TRBV28; J gene: TRBJ2-1; CDR3 protein: ASSLTGYNEQF
CDR3 length: 9; clone size: NA; V gene: TRBV30; J gene: TRBJ1-2; CDR3 protein: AWGPSDGYT
CDR3 length: 9; clone size: NA; V gene: TRBV5-8; J gene: TRBJ1-6; CDR3 protein: ASSSGSPLH
CDR3 length: 11; clone size: NA; V gene: TRBV15; J gene: TRBJ1-1; CDR3 protein: ATSRPGQDEAF
CDR3 length: 14; clone size: NA; V gene: TRBV5-1; J gene: TRBJ1-2; CDR3 protein: ASSAGQGARRSGYT
CDR3 length: 10; clone size: once; V gene: TRBV7-2; J gene: TRBJ2-3; CDR3 protein: ASSPNTDTQY
CDR3 length: 12; clone size: once; V gene: TRBV7-9; J gene: TRBJ2-7; CDR3 protein: ASSLAGTTYEQY
CDR3 length: 12; clone size: NA; V gene: TRBV5-1; J gene: TRBJ1-1; CDR3 protein: ASTQNSLNTEAF
CDR3 length: 11; clone size: NA; V gene: TRBV6-5; J gene: TRBJ2-7; CDR3 protein: ASSYPLEGEQY
CDR3 length: 14; clone size: once; V gene: TRBV6-2/TRBV6-3; J gene: TRBJ2-3; CDR3 protein: ASSPRTSGPVDTQY
CDR3 length: 11; clone size: NA; V gene: TRBV11-2; J gene: TRBJ2-7; CDR3 protein: ASSTGLPYEQY
CDR3 length: 12; clone size: NA; V gene: TRBV7-2; J gene: TRBJ1-2; CDR3 protein: ASSYPRGGAGYT
CDR3 length: 14; clone size: once; V gene: TRBV5-4; J gene: TRBJ2-1; CDR3 protein: ASSFISPRTYNEQF
CDR3 length: 12; clone size: NA; V gene: TRBV15; J gene: TRBJ1-2; CDR3 protein: ATSRATGGYGYT
CDR3 length: 12; clone size: NA; V gene: TRBV7-2; J gene: TRBJ1-1; CDR3 protein: ASSLVGTLGEAF
CDR3 length: 14; clone size: NA; V gene: TRBV18; J gene: TRBJ2-5; CDR3 protein: ASSPPRQAIFETQY
CDR3 length: 13; clone size: NA; V gene: TRBV5-1; J gene: TRBJ2-1; CDR3 protein: ASSTGRFTGNEQF
CDR3 length: 15; clone size: NA; V gene: TRBV19; J gene: TRBJ2-7; CDR3 protein: ASSRLAGEVGSYEQY
CDR3 length: 12; clone size: NA; V gene: TRBV10-3; J gene: TRBJ1-5; CDR3 protein: AVRQGSDNQPQH
CDR3 length: 14; clone size: NA; V gene: TRBV19; J gene: TRBJ2-1; CDR3 protein: ASSIEWTSVYNEQF
CDR3 length: 12; clone size: NA; V gene: TRBV28; J gene: TRBJ2-7; CDR3 protein: ASSPGTGTIEQY
CDR3 length: 15; clone size: NA; V gene: TRBV7-8; J gene: TRBJ1-5; CDR3 protein: ASSLESRLSSNQPQH
CDR3 length: 14; clone size: NA; V gene: TRBV5-4; J gene: TRBJ1-2; CDR3 protein: ASSEGATGADYGYT
CDR3 length: 13; clone size: few; V gene: TRBV7-2; J gene: TRBJ2-7; CDR3 protein: ASSLVGDRGEEQY
CDR3 length: 14; clone size: NA; V gene: TRBV5-8; J gene: TRBJ2-7; CDR3 protein: ASSFLAQTGSYEQY
CDR3 length: 15; clone size: once; V gene: TRBV27; J gene: TRBJ1-4; CDR3 protein: ASSLTQGWIANEKLF
CDR3 length: 13; clone size: NA; V gene: TRBV11-1; J gene: TRBJ2-7; CDR3 protein: ASSLAEGAGYEQY
CDR3 length: 11; clone size: NA; V gene: TRBV24-1; J gene: TRBJ1-1; CDR3 protein: ATRQRLNTEAF
CDR3 length: 14; clone size: NA; V gene: TRBV12-5; J gene: TRBJ2-1; CDR3 protein: ASAQTGLSSYNEQF
CDR3 length: 11; clone size: NA; V gene: TRBV7-2; J gene: TRBJ2-7; CDR3 protein: ASSRGLAYGQY
CDR3 length: 12; clone size: few; V gene: TRBV6-5; J gene: TRBJ1-5; CDR3 protein: ASSRPGRNQPQH
CDR3 length: 12; clone size: NA; V gene: TRBV29-1; J gene: TRBJ2-6; CDR3 protein: SVGQAAGANVLT
CDR3 length: 11; clone size: NA; V gene: TRBV6-5; J gene: TRBJ1-5; CDR3 protein: ASSPGGNQPQH
CDR3 length: 14; clone size: NA; V gene: TRBV6-4; J gene: TRBJ2-1; CDR3 protein: ASSGLAGVGYNEQF
CDR3 length: 13; clone size: NA; V gene: TRBV28; J gene: TRBJ2-1; CDR3 protein: ASSLQTGVPHEQF
CDR3 length: 11; clone size: NA; V gene: TRBV28; J gene: TRBJ2-5; CDR3 protein: ASSLGGTETQY
CDR3 length: 12; clone size: NA; V gene: TRBV27; J gene: TRBJ2-1; CDR3 protein: ASSRDRGRHEQF
CDR3 length: 12; clone size: NA; V gene: TRBV5-1; J gene: TRBJ2-7; CDR3 protein: ASSLEWGQYEQY
CDR3 length: 13; clone size: NA; V gene: TRBV24-1; J gene: TRBJ2-2; CDR3 protein: ATTLGTGFSGELF
CDR3 length: 13; clone size: NA; V gene: TRBV19; J gene: TRBJ1-5; CDR3 protein: ASSIEGRDNQPQH
CDR3 length: 9; clone size: NA; V gene: TRBV6-5; J gene: TRBJ2-1; CDR3 protein: ASSSPGLLF
CDR3 length: 12; clone size: NA; V gene: TRBV6-1; J gene: TRBJ1-3; CDR3 protein: ASSEKAGRNTIY
CDR3 length: 14; clone size: once; V gene: TRBV6-5; J gene: TRBJ2-6; CDR3 protein: ASSYSRSPGANVLT
CDR3 length: 12; clone size: once; V gene: TRBV7-9; J gene: TRBJ2-5; CDR3 protein: ASSPGGPQETQY
CDR3 length: 13; clone size: NA; V gene: TRBV27; J gene: TRBJ2-1; CDR3 protein: ASSLGDSIYNEQF